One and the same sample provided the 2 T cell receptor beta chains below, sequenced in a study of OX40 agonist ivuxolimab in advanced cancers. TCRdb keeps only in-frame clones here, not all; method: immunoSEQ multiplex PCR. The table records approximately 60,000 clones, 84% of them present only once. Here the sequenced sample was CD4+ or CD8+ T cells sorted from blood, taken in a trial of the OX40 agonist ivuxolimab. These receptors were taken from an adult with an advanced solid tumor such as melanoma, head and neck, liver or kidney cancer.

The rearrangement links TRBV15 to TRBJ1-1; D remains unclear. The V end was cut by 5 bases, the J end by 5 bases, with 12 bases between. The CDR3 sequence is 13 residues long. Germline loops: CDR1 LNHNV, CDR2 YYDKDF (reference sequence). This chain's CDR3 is CATSVGGLTEAFF. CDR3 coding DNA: TGTGCCACCAGCGTGGGAGGGTTGACTGAAGCTTTCTTT.

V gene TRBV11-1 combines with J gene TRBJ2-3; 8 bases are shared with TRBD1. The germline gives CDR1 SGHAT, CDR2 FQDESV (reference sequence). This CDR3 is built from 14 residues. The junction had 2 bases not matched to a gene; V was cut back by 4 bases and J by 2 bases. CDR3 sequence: CASSSGQDTDTQYF. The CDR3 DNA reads TGTGCCAGCAGCTCGGGACAGGACACAGATACGCAGTATTTT.